The 23 T cell receptor beta chains below come from one sample, sequenced in a study of CD8+ T cells in alopecia areata. After isolation, RNA underwent reverse transcription to generate cDNA as the sequencing template. TCRdb keeps only in-frame clones here, not all; method: immunoSEQ multiplex PCR. Seen here are 170,000 or so clones, roughly 62% observed once, and the top ten hold around 13%. Treatment of the sample: oral pan-JAK inhibitor, 5-10 mg twice daily. The sequencing here drew on CD8+ T cells sorted from blood, taken at week 24, from a patient treated with tofacitinib. Receptor source: a human donor with alopecia areata.

J is TRBJ2-7 and V is TRBV25-1; perhaps TRBD2 as D (5 bases). Germline CDR1 reads MGHDK; CDR2 reads SYGVNS. Trimming stripped 4 bases from V and 2 bases from J, with 18 bases between. The CDR3 extends over 16 amino acids. The CDR3 DNA reads TGTGCCAGCAGTGCACCCTACGGGGAATTAGCCTACGAGCAGTACTTC. This codes for CASSAPYGELAYEQYF.

The chain joins TRBV30 to TRBJ1-2; a weak D match, TRBD1 (5 bases). This CDR3 has 15 residues. The V gene lost 1 base and the J gene lost 3 bases, with 15 bases spanning the gap. Germline CDR1 and CDR2: GTSNPN and SVGIG (reference sequence). The chain's CDR3 is CAWSDGQGGYYGYTF. The CDR3 region has the DNA TGTGCCTGGAGTGATGGCCAGGGAGGTTACTATGGCTACACCTTC.

V and J are TRBV30 and TRBJ2-1; 13 nucleotides match TRBD2. The CDR3 loop spans 14 amino acids. Germline trimming cut 7 bases from V and 9 bases from J; bases unmatched to any gene: 9. Germline assignment: CDR1 GTSNPN and CDR2 SVGIG (reference sequence). DNA of the CDR3: TGTGCCTCGCAGACTAGCGGGGGGTTTCCTGAGCAGTTCTTC. It specifies CASQTSGGFPEQFF.

CDR3 nucleotide sequence: TGTGCCAGCAGTTTTTCAGTTTCCTACGAGCAGTACTTC. Amino acids: CASSFSVSYEQYF. The chain joins TRBV27 to TRBJ2-7; D remains ambiguous. The CDR3 runs 13 residues. V was trimmed by 3 bases and J by 1 base, leaving 7 bases between them. Germline lookup yields CDR1 MNHEY and CDR2 SMNVEV (reference sequence).

V and J are TRBV7-9 and TRBJ2-7, with D perhaps matching TRBD1 or TRBD2 (5 bases each). The CDR3 is made up of 12 amino acids. Per germline, CDR1 SEHNR and CDR2 FQNEAQ (reference sequence). Trimming shortened V by 4 bases and J by 4 bases, and 8 bases separated the two germline ends. The DNA of the CDR3 is TGTGCCAGCAGCTCCGAGGGGTACGAGCAGTACTTC. This encodes CASSSEGYEQYF.

The rearrangement uses TRBV7-9 and TRBJ2-1; 7 nucleotides match TRBD2. V shed 5 bases, J shed 8 bases, and the junction held 18 bases outside the gene matches. The CDR3 length is 17 residues. Germline CDR1 and CDR2: SEHNR and FQNEAQ (reference sequence). CDR3 loop: CASSPRGREISWDEQFF. DNA for the CDR3: TGTGCCAGCAGCCCCCGAGGGCGGGAGATCTCGTGGGATGAGCAGTTCTTC. Supplemented by reference TRBV7-9 and TRBJ2-1, the full variable domain reads DTGVSQNPRHKITKRGQNVTFRCDPISEHNRLYWYRQTLGQGPEFLTYFQNEAQLEKSRLLSDRFSAERPKGSFSTLEIQRTEQGDSAMYLCASSPRGREISWDEQFFGPGTRLTVL.

The J gene is TRBJ1-1, the V gene TRBV11-1, with a tentative D call TRBD1 (5 bases). Germline-derived CDR1 and CDR2 are SGHAT and FQDESV (reference sequence). Trimming removed 3 bases from V and 1 base from J, with 9 bases in between. This CDR3 contains 14 residues. CDR3 sequence: CASSFSGRNTEAFF. The CDR3 DNA is TGTGCCAGCAGCTTCTCAGGGCGGAACACTGAAGCTTTCTTT.

The chain is built from TRBV15 and TRBJ2-7; weak D call: TRBD2 (6 bases). V lost 1 base to trimming and J lost 1 base, with 14 bases between them. The germline CDR1 and CDR2 sequences are LNHNV and YYDKDF (reference sequence). The CDR3 runs 16 residues. In DNA, the CDR3 is TGTGCCACCAGCAGAGCCCCGGGAGCCCGGTCCTACGAGCAGTACTTC. Its protein product is CATSRAPGARSYEQYF.

This clone came up a few times. The chain combines TRBV19 with TRBJ1-6; a weak D match, TRBD1 (5 bases). Trimming took 5 bases from V and 0 from J, leaving 14 bases between them. This CDR3 has 17 amino acids. Germline V CDR1 and CDR2: LNHDA, SQIVND (reference sequence). Written as DNA, the CDR3 is TGTGCCAGTAGTGGGCAGGGCCTGAGCTCCTATAATTCACCCCTCCACTTT. Translated, it gives CASSGQGLSSYNSPLHF.

This clone was counted a single time. V usage is TRBV7-2 and J usage is TRBJ2-7; D remains unclear. This CDR3 region has 12 residues. In germline, CDR1 is SGHTA, CDR2 FQGNSA. V lost 1 base and J 2 bases, leaving 3 bases between the germline ends. The chain's CDR3 is CASSLGTYEQYF. CDR3 DNA sequence: TGTGCCAGCAGCTTAGGGACCTACGAGCAGTACTTC. Drawing the rest from reference TRBV7-2 and TRBJ2-7, the complete variable domain is GAGVSQSPSNKVTEKGKDVELRCDPISGHTALYWYRQSLGQGLEFLIYFQGNSAPDKSGLPSDRFSAERTGGSVSTLTIQRTQQEDSAVYLCASSLGTYEQYFGPGTRLTVT.

The chain has TRBV27 and TRBJ1-5; D call uncertain. This CDR3 comprises 14 residues. V lost 3 bases to trimming and J lost 5 bases, with 11 bases between them. CDR1 is MNHEY and CDR2 is SMNVEV in the germline V gene (reference sequence). CDR3 in amino acids: CASSLTRHYQPQHF. The CDR3 coding sequence is TGTGCCAGCAGTTTGACTCGGCACTATCAGCCCCAGCATTTT.

The CDR3: CASSEIPYEQYF. The CDR3 DNA reads TGCGCCAGCAGTGAGATACCCTACGAGCAGTACTTC. This chain connects TRBV10-2 to TRBJ2-7; no firm D call. V was cut by 2 bases and J by 2 bases, with 4 bases left in between. Looked up from germline, CDR1 is WSHSY and CDR2 is SAAADI. The CDR3 loop spans 12 amino acids.

The CDR3 DNA is TGTGCCAGCAGCATAGCGGGTGGCGAGCAGTACTTC. This translates into CASSIAGGEQYF. V is TRBV6-5 and J is TRBJ2-7, with TRBD2 identical over 7 bases. Losses at the gene ends were 6 bases for V and 6 bases for J; bases not matched to a gene: 5. There are 12 residues in the CDR3. Germline values: CDR1 MNHEY, CDR2 SVGAGI.

J is TRBJ2-5 and V is TRBV13; TRBD1 is a possible D gene (7 bases). Germline-derived CDR1 and CDR2 are PRHDT and FYEKMQ (reference sequence). V was clipped by 5 bases and J by 3 bases, with 10 bases between them. This CDR3 has 13 amino acids. The DNA of the CDR3 is TGTGCCAGCAGCACAGGGGAGGAAGAGACCCAGTACTTC. It encodes CASSTGEEETQYF.

The chain uses TRBV6-1 and TRBJ1-2, with unresolved D. Germline V lookup: CDR1 MNHNS, CDR2 SASEGT. Trimming removed 10 bases from V and 5 bases from J, with 11 bases in between. There are 11 residues in the CDR3. CDR3 amino acids: CAIRLGYGYTF. The CDR3 DNA reads TGTGCCATACGACTCGGGTATGGCTACACCTTC.

Concerning this clone: Distinct nucleotide sequences in the sample also encode this CDR3. This chain uses TRBV7-9 with TRBJ2-3; D is ambiguous. The germline CDR1 and CDR2 sequences are SEHNR and FQNEAQ (reference sequence). CDR3 length: 12 amino acids. Trimming pared 1 base from V and 4 bases from J, leaving 3 bases between. For the CDR3, the DNA is TGTGCCAGCAGCTTAGGTCCAGATACGCAGTATTTT. Translated: CASSLGPDTQYF.

This clone appeared once. The rearrangement uses TRBV2 and TRBJ2-5, with TRBD2 identical over 7 bases. Germline CDR1 and CDR2: SNHLY and FYNNEI. CDR3 length equals 16 residues. The trim removed 6 bases at V and 0 bases at J, leaving 10 bases unmatched. In DNA form, the CDR3 reads TGTGCCAGCAGCTCCCCTATGGGGAGGGACCAAGAGACCCAGTACTTC. It yields the protein CASSSPMGRDQETQYF.

In the case of this clone: In the same sample, other DNA sequences code for this CDR3. This chain links TRBV27 with TRBJ2-7; 8 positions agree with TRBD1. J was trimmed by 1 base and V by 6 bases; bases with no gene match: 2. This CDR3 is 13 amino acids long. Germline loops: CDR1 MNHEY, CDR2 SMNVEV (reference sequence). In DNA form, the CDR3 reads TGTGCCAGCAGAAGGACAGGGTCCTACGAGCAGTACTTC. Encoded protein: CASRRTGSYEQYF.

This chain joins TRBV7-9 and TRBJ2-5; 7 nucleotides align to TRBD2. V shed 4 bases and J 1 base; nucleotides not matched to a gene: 3. CDR1 and CDR2 from the germline V gene are SEHNR and FQNEAQ (reference sequence). The CDR3 runs 14 residues. The CDR3 DNA follows: TGTGCCAGCAGCTGGGGAGGGCCCCAAGAGACCCAGTACTTC. Residues: CASSWGGPQETQYF.

This rearrangement joins TRBV5-1 to TRBJ1-6; no firm D call. This CDR3 comprises 15 residues. The germline V gene has CDR1 SGHRS and CDR2 YFSETQ. V lost 3 bases and J 7 bases, leaving 14 bases between the germline ends. CDR3 sequence (DNA): TGCGCCAGCAGCTATGGGCGAGGGAACAATTCACCCCTCCACTTT. Residues: CASSYGRGNNSPLHF.

The rearrangement joins TRBV7-9 to TRBJ2-3; D is unclear. In germline, CDR1 is SEHNR, CDR2 FQNEAQ (reference sequence). V dropped 3 bases and J dropped 3 bases, with 10 bases sitting between them. This CDR3 is 14 amino acids long. This CDR3 reads CASSFTVRTDTQYF. The CDR3 DNA follows: TGTGCCAGCAGCTTTACAGTCCGAACAGATACGCAGTATTTT. The full variable domain, in which reference TRBV7-9 and TRBJ2-3 provide the parts outside the CDR3, is DTGVSQNPRHKITKRGQNVTFRCDPISEHNRLYWYRQTLGQGPEFLTYFQNEAQLEKSRLLSDRFSAERPKGSFSTLEIQRTEQGDSAMYLCASSFTVRTDTQYFGPGTRLTVL.

V and J are TRBV30 and TRBJ2-1, with a tentative D call TRBD1 (6 bases). CDR1 and CDR2 from the germline V gene are GTSNPN and SVGIG (reference sequence). V was clipped by 4 bases and J by 7 bases, with 14 bases between them. The CDR3 spans 13 residues. The CDR3 loop reads CAWNWDTRNEQFF. The CDR3 nucleotides read TGTGCCTGGAATTGGGACACCAGAAATGAGCAGTTCTTC.

This clone was seen once. The chain uses TRBV27 and TRBJ2-3; D is undetermined. There are 14 residues in the CDR3. V was trimmed by 3 bases and J by 6 bases, leaving 13 bases between them. CDR1 is MNHEY, CDR2 SMNVEV, per germline (reference sequence). CDR3 sequence: CASSFRSHRDTQYF. In nucleotides, the CDR3 is TGTGCCAGCAGTTTCCGGTCCCACCGGGATACGCAGTATTTT.